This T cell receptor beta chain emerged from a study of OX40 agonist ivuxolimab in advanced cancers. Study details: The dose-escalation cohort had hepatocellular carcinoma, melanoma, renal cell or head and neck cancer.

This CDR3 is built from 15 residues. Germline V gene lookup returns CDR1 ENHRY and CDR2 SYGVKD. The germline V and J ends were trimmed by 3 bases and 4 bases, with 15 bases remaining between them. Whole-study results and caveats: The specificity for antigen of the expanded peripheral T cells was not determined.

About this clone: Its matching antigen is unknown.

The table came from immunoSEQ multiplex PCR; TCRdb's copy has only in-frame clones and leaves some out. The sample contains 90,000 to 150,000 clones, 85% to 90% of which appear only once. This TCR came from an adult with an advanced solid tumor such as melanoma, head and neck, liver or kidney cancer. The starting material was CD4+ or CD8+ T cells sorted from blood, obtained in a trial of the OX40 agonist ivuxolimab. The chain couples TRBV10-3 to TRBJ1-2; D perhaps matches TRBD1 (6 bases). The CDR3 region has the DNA TGTGCCATCAGTGACGGTACAGGGTCTGGCTATGGCTACACCTTC. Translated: CAISDGTGSGYGYTF.